This T cell receptor beta chain was identified during a study of blood T cells in healthy people across ages. V gave up 0 bases and J gave up 2 bases; unmatched junction bases: 3. The CDR3 spans 16 residues. Germline V gene data show CDR1 as MGHRA and CDR2 as YSYEKL. Then a second PCR, running roughly 7 to 11 cycles, was carried out with a sample-barcoded 5' primer and a J-beta primer mix. TCRdb re-derived calls from the 5' RACE reads in MiXCR, one entry per CDR3 protein. This repertoire shows roughly 930,000 distinct CDR3 sequences, roughly 43% found once; its top ten account for under 15%. Sequencing used blood. The source is a man aged 25 to 40 in good health. The rearrangement links TRBV4-1 to TRBJ1-5; 8 nucleotides line up with TRBD1. CDR3 sequence (DNA): TGCGCCAGCAGCCAAGAGGCGACAGGGGGCAATCAGCCCCAGCATTTT. Its protein is CASSQEATGGNQPQHF.